This record concerns one T cell receptor (beta chain) sequence. Germline CDR1 reads SEHNR; CDR2 reads FQNEAQ (reference sequence). Trimming removed 5 bases from V and 1 base from J, with 11 bases in between. This CDR3 spans 15 amino acids. TCRdb's copy holds only in-frame clones and misses some; the assay was immunoSEQ multiplex PCR. The sample lists about 230,000 clones; about 91% were seen once. The sample originates from a study of blood T cell repertoires in COVID-19. Study background: Samples representing acute and convalescent COVID-19 were sourced from the United States, Italy and Spain.

In terms of age and location, participants ranged from roughly 18 to 95 years and lived in about two dozen US areas. Participant-reported clinical history was the basis for cohort assignment. The sample taken for sequencing was PBMCs or T cells enriched from blood (not recorded which). V gene TRBV7-9 combines with J gene TRBJ2-2; D is perhaps TRBD1 (5 bases). This TCR derives from a woman aged 35 to 49 with acute COVID-19. The CDR3 is CASSVARGNTGELFF. DNA of the CDR3: TGTGCCAGCAGCGTCGCAAGGGGGAACACCGGGGAGCTGTTTTTT.